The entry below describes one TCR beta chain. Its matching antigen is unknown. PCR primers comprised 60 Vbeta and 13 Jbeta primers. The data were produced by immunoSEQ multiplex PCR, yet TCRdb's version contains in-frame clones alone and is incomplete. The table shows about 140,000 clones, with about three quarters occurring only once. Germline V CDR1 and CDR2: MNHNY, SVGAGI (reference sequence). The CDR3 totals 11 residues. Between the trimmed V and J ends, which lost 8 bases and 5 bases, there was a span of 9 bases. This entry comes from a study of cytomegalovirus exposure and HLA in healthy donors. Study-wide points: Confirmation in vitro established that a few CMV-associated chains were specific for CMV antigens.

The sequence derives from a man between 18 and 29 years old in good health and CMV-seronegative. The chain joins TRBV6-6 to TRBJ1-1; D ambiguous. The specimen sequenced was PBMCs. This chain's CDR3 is CASALGTEAFF. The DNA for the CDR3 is TGTGCCAGCGCCCTAGGTACTGAAGCTTTCTTT.